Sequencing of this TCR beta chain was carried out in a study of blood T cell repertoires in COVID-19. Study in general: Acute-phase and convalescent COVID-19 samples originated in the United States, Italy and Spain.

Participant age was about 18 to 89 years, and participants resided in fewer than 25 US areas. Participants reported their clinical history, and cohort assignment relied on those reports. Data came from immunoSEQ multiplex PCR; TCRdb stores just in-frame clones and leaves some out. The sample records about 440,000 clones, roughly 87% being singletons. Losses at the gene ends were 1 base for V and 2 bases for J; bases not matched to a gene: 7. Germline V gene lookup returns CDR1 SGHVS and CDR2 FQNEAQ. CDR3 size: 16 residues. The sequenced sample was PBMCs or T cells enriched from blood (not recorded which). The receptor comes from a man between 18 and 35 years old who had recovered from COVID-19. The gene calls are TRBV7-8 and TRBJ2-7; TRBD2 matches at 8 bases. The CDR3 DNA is TGTGCCAGCAGCTTAGGATTTCTAGCGGGTGCCTACGAGCAGTACTTC. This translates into CASSLGFLAGAYEQYF.